A selection of T cell receptor beta chains follows, all from one sample in a study of cytomegalovirus exposure and HLA in healthy donors. Profiling relied on immunoSEQ multiplex PCR, and the TCRdb table lists in-frame clones only, not all of them. The table includes about 200,000 clones, around 73% detected once. The specimen was PBMCs. The receptor source for this set is a male donor in good health and CMV-seronegative. The CDR3 runs from the conserved cysteine through the conserved F or W. D genes are given only for firm matches. The size field is filled for only some rows; it gives once, few, many or a size class.

cdr3_nt | cdr3_aa | d_call | j_call | cdr3_length | clone_size | v_call
TGTGCCAGCAGCGCGACTAGCGGGAGTCGGTTAGAGACCCAGTACTTC | CASSATSGSRLETQYF | TRBD2 | TRBJ2-5 | 16 | - | TRBV9
TGTGCCTGGAGTTCCGGGACAGCATACGAGCAGTACTTC | CAWSSGTAYEQYF | TRBD1 | TRBJ2-7 | 13 | once | TRBV30
TGCAGCGTTAGAAATCAGGGGGCGACCTATGGCTACACCTTC | CSVRNQGATYGYTF | TRBD1 | TRBJ1-2 | 14 | - | TRBV29-1
TGTGCCAGCAGAGTTTACCAGTCCGGGACTCCGAATCAGCCCCAGCATTTT | CASRVYQSGTPNQPQHF | - | TRBJ1-5 | 17 | once | TRBV28
TGTGCCAGCACCCGGACAGCAAACTATGGCTACACCTTC | CASTRTANYGYTF | - | TRBJ1-2 | 13 | - | TRBV6-1
TGTGCCAGCAGTTCCCAACAGGGTACCTATGGCTACACCTTC | CASSSQQGTYGYTF | - | TRBJ1-2 | 14 | - | TRBV27
TGCGCCAGCAGCACCAGCTACAATGAGCAGTTCTTC | CASSTSYNEQFF | - | TRBJ2-1 | 12 | - | TRBV5-1
TGTGCCAGCAGACCCCCGGGACAGAACTATGGCTACACCTTC | CASRPPGQNYGYTF | TRBD1 | TRBJ1-2 | 14 | once | TRBV6-5
TGTGCCATCTCTGACGGACAGGGGGCCTACGAGCAGTACTTC | CAISDGQGAYEQYF | TRBD1 | TRBJ2-7 | 14 | - | TRBV10-3
TGTGCCAGCCGACGTGGGGGGTGGGTCTATGGCTACACCTTC | CASRRGGWVYGYTF | - | TRBJ1-2 | 14 | - | TRBV27
TGTGCCAGCAGTAAAGACCTGACAGGGCCCTATAATTCACCCCTCCACTTT | CASSKDLTGPYNSPLHF | TRBD1 | TRBJ1-6 | 17 | - | TRBV6-1
TGTGCCATCAGTGATACCGGGGTGGTTCGCAATGGCTACACCTTC | CAISDTGVVRNGYTF | - | TRBJ1-2 | 15 | - | TRBV10-3
TGTGCCAGCAGTCTGCGTGGAGGGAGGACTGAAGCTTTCTTT | CASSLRGGRTEAFF | - | TRBJ1-1 | 14 | - | TRBV28
TGTGCCAGCAGCCCGGCGCGGATCTCCTACAATGAGCAGTTCTTC | CASSPARISYNEQFF | - | TRBJ2-1 | 15 | many | TRBV7-9
TGCAGCGTGCTGACTAGCGGGAGACTGGCTGAGCAGTTCTTC | CSVLTSGRLAEQFF | TRBD2 | TRBJ2-1 | 14 | - | TRBV29-1
TGTGCCAGCAGCTTAGGGCGGGGGGGGGCGAATGAGCAGTTCTTC | CASSLGRGGANEQFF | TRBD2 | TRBJ2-1 | 15 | - | TRBV7-9
TGTGCCAGCAGCCCGGTCGGTGAGACCCAGTACTTC | CASSPVGETQYF | - | TRBJ2-5 | 12 | - | TRBV5-4
TGTGCCAGCAGCTTAGTCGCTAGCGGGATAAACAATGAGCAGTTCTTC | CASSLVASGINNEQFF | TRBD2 | TRBJ2-1 | 16 | few | TRBV11-2